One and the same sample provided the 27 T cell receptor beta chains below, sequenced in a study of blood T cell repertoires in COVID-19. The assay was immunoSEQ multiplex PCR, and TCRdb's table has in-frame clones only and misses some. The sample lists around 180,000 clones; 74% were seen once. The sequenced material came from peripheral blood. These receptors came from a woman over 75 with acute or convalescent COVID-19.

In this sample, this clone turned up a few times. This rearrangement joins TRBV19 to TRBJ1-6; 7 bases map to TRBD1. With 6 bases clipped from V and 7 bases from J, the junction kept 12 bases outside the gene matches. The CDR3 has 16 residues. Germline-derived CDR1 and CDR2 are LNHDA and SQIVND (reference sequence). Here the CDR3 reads CASRDVVGQMNSPLHF. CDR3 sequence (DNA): TGTGCCAGTAGGGACGTCGTGGGACAGATGAATTCACCCCTCCACTTT.

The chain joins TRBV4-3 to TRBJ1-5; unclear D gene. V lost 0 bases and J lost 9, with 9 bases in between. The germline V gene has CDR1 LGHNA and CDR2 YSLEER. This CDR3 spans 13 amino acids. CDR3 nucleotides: TGCGCCAGCAGCCAAGATTTCGCGATGCCCCAGCATTTT. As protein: CASSQDFAMPQHF.

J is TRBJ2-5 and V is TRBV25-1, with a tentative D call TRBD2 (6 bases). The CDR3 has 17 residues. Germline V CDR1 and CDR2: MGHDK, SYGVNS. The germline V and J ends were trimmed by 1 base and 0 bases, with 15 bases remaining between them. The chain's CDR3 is CASSESGAGGYQETQYF. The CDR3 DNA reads TGTGCCAGCAGTGAATCGGGAGCGGGTGGGTACCAAGAGACCCAGTACTTC.

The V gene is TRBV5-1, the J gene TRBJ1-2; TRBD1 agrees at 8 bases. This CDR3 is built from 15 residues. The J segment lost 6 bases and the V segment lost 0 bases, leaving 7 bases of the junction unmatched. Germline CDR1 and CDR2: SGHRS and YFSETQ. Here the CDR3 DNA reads TGCGCCAGCAGCTTGGCCCCGACAGGGGACCATGGCTACACCTTC. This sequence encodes CASSLAPTGDHGYTF. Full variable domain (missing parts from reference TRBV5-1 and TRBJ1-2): KAGVTQTPRYLIKTRGQQVTLSCSPISGHRSVSWYQQTPGQGLQFLFEYFSETQRNKGNFPGRFSGRQFSNSRSEMNVSTLELGDSALYLCASSLAPTGDHGYTFGSGTRLTVV.

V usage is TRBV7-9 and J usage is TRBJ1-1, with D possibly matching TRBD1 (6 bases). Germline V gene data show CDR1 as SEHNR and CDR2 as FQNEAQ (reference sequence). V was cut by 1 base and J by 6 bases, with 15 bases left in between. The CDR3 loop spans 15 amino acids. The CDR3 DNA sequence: TGTGCCAGCAGCTTAGGATCGGGGGGGCGCGCTGAAGCTTTCTTT. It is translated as CASSLGSGGRAEAFF.

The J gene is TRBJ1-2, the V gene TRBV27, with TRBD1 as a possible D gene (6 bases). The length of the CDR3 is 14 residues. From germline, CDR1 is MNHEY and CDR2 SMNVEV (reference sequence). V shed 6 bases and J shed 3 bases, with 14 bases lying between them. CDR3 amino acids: CASSAGVIDYGYTF. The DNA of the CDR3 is TGTGCCAGCAGCGCAGGGGTTATCGACTATGGCTACACCTTC.

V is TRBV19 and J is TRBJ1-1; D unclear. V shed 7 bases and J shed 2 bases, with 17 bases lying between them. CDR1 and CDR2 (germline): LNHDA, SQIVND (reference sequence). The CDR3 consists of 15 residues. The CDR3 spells CASTGVWQENTEAFF. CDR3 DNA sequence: TGTGCCAGTACCGGCGTTTGGCAGGAAAACACTGAAGCTTTCTTT. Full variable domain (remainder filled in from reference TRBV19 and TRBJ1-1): DGGITQSPKYLFRKEGQNVTLSCEQNLNHDAMYWYRQDPGQGLRLIYYSQIVNDFQKGDIAEGYSVSREKKESFPLTVTSAQKNPTAFYLCASTGVWQENTEAFFGQGTRLTVV.

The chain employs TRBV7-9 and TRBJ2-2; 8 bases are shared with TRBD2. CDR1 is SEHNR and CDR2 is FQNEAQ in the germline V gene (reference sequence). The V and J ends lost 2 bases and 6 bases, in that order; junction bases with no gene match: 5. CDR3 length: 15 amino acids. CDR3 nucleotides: TGTGCCAGCAGCTTACGAGCGGGAGTAGCCGGGGAGCTGTTTTTT. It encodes CASSLRAGVAGELFF.

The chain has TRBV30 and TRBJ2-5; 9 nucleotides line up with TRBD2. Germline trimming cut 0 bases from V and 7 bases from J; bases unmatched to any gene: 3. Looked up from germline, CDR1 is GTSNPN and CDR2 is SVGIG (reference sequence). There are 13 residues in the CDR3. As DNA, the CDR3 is TGTGCCTGGAGTGTTGCTAGCGGGGCGACCCAGTACTTC. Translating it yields CAWSVASGATQYF.

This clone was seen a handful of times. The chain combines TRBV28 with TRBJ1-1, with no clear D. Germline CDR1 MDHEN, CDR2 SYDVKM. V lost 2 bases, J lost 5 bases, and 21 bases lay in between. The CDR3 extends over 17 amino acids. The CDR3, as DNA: TGTGCCAGCAGTTTAAGTCGGACGGAGGCTAGTGGGACTGAAGCTTTCTTT. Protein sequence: CASSLSRTEASGTEAFF.

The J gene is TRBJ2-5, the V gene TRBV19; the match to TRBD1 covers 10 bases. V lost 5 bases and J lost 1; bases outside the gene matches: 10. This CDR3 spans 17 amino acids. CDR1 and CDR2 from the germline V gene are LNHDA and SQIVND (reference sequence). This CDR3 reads CASSAPGTGVPQETQYF. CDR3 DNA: TGTGCCAGTAGTGCCCCCGGGACAGGGGTCCCCCAAGAGACCCAGTACTTC. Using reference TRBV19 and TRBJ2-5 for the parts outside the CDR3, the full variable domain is DGGITQSPKYLFRKEGQNVTLSCEQNLNHDAMYWYRQDPGQGLRLIYYSQIVNDFQKGDIAEGYSVSREKKESFPLTVTSAQKNPTAFYLCASSAPGTGVPQETQYFGPGTRLLVL.

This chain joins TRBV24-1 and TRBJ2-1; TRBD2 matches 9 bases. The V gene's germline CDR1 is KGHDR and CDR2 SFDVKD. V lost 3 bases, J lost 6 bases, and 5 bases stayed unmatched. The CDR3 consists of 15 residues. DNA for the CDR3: TGTGCCACCAGTGATCCGACTAGCGGAATCAATGAGCAGTTCTTC. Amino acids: CATSDPTSGINEQFF.

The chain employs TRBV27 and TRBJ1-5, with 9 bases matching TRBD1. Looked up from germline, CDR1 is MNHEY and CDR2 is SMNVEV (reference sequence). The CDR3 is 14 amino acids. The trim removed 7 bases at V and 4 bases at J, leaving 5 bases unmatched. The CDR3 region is CASKTQGANQPQHF. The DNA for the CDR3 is TGTGCCAGCAAAACACAGGGGGCTAATCAGCCCCAGCATTTT.

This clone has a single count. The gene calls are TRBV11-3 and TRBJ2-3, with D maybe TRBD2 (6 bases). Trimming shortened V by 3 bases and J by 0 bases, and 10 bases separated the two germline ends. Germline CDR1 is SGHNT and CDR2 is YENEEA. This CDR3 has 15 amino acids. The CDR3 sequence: CASSFSGGSTDTQYF. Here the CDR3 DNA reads TGTGCCAGCAGCTTTAGCGGAGGTAGCACAGATACGCAGTATTTT.

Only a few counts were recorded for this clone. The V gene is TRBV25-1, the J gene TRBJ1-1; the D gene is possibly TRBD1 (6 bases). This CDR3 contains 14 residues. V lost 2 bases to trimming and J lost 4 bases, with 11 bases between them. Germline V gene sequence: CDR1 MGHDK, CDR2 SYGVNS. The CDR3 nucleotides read TGTGCCAGCAGTGAAACAGGGTTGTTCACTGAAGCTTTCTTT. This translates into CASSETGLFTEAFF.

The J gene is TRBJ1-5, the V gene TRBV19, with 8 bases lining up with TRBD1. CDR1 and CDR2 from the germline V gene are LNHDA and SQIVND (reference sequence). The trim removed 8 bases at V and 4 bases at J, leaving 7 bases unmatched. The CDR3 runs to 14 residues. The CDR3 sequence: CASSDRGGNQPQHF. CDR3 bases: TGTGCCAGTTCTGACAGGGGTGGAAATCAGCCCCAGCATTTT. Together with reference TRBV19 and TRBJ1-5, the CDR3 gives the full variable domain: DGGITQSPKYLFRKEGQNVTLSCEQNLNHDAMYWYRQDPGQGLRLIYYSQIVNDFQKGDIAEGYSVSREKKESFPLTVTSAQKNPTAFYLCASSDRGGNQPQHFGDGTRLSIL.

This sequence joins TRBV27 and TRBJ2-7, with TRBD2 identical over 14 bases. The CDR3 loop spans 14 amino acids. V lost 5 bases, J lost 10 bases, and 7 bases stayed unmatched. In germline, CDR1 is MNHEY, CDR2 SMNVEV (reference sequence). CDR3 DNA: TGTGCCAGCAGTAGGGGACTAGCGGGAGTGGAACAGTACTTC. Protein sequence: CASSRGLAGVEQYF.

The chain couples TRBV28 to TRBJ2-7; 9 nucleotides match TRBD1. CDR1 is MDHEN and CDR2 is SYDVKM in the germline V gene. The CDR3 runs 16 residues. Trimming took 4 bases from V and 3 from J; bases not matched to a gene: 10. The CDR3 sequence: CASSSPGQGTHYEQYF. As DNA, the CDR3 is TGTGCCAGCAGTTCCCCGGGACAGGGAACCCACTACGAGCAGTACTTC.

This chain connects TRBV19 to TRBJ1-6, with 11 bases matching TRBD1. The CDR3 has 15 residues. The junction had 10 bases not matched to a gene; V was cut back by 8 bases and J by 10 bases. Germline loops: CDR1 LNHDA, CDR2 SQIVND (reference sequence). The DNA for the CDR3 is TGTGCCAGTCGACCCACCGGGACAGGGGGATCACCCCTCCACTTT. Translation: CASRPTGTGGSPLHF.

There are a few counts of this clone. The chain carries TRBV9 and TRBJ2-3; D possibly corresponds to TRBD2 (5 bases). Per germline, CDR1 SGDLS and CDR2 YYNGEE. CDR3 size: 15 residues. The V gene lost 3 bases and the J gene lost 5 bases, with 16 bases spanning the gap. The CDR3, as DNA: TGTGCCAGCAGCGACCCCTCGGACGCGGGAGATACGCAGTATTTT. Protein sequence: CASSDPSDAGDTQYF.

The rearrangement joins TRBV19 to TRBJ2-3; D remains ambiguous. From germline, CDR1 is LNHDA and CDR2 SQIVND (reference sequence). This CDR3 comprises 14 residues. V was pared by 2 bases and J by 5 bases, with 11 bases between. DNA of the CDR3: TGTGCCAGTAGTATAAGATGGAGAGGAGATACGCAGTATTTT. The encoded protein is CASSIRWRGDTQYF.

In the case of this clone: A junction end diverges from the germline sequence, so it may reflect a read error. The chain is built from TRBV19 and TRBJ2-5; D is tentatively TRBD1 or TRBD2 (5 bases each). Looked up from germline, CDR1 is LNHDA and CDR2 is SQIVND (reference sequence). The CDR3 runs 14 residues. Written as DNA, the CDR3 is TGTGCCAGTAGTGTAGAGGGAAGGGGAGAGACCCAGTACTTC. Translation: CASSVEGRGETQYF.

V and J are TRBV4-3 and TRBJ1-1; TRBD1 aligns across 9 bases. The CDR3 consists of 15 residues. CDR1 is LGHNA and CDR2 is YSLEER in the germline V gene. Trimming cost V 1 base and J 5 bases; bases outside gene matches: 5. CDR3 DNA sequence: TGCGCCAGCAGCCAAGCCGGACAGGGGAGGACTGAAGCTTTCTTT. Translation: CASSQAGQGRTEAFF.

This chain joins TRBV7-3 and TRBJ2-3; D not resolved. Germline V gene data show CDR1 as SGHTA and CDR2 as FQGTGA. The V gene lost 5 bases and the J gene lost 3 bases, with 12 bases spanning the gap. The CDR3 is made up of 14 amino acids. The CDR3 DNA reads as TGTGCCAGCAGCCCCGGTTCCGCAACAGATACGCAGTATTTT. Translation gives CASSPGSATDTQYF.

The CDR3 region is CATSDFLGAGASTDTQYF. Written as DNA, the CDR3 is TGTGCCACCAGTGATTTCCTGGGAGCGGGAGCTTCGACAGATACGCAGTATTTT. The chain carries TRBV24-1 and TRBJ2-3; 8 nucleotides agree with TRBD2. The V and J ends lost 1 base and 3 bases, in that order; junction bases with no gene match: 11. The V gene's germline CDR1 is KGHDR and CDR2 SFDVKD. The CDR3 extends over 18 amino acids.

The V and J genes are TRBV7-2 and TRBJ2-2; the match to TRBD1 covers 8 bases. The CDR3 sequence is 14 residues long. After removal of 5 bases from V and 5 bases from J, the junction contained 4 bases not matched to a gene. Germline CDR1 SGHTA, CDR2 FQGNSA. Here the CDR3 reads CASSTGQGTGELFF. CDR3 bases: TGTGCCAGCAGCACCGGACAGGGAACCGGGGAGCTGTTTTTT.

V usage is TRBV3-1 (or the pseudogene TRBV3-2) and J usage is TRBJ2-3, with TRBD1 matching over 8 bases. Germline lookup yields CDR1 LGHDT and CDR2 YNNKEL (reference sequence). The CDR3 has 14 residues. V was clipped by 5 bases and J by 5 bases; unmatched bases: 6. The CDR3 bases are TGTGCCAGCAGCTTAAGGACAGGGATAGATACGCAGTATTTT. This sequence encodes CASSLRTGIDTQYF.